Shown below are 13 T cell receptor beta chains from a single sample sequenced in a study of T-cell memory formation after mild COVID-19. TCRdb fed the 5' RACE reads into MiXCR, producing one record per CDR3 protein. The sample contains 400,000 to 500,000 distinct CDR3 sequences, roughly 17% of which appear only once. The sample comprised PBMCs or a T cell subset sorted from them (not recorded which). The receptor source for this set is a man aged 18 to 30 who had mild COVID-19 (a few samples of this study predate the infection). Cell type and time point are not known.

The chain uses TRBV7-6 and TRBJ2-7, with a weak D call TRBD1 (6 bases). The CDR3 extends over 13 amino acids. Trimming stripped 5 bases from V and 7 bases from J, with 15 bases between. The germline V gene has CDR1 SGHVS and CDR2 FNYEAQ. The CDR3 bases are TGTGCCAGCAGCCTAGGGACAATAGGAGAGCAGTACTTC. Protein product: CASSLGTIGEQYF.

The rearrangement joins TRBV5-1 to TRBJ2-1, with unresolved D. CDR3 size: 12 residues. CDR1 is SGHRS and CDR2 is YFSETQ in the germline V gene. Trimming took 3 bases from V and 8 from J, leaving 9 bases between them. The CDR3, as DNA: TGCGCCAGCAGCTCACCGGGTGATGAGCAGTTCTTC. Amino acid sequence: CASSSPGDEQFF.

The chain uses TRBV27 and TRBJ1-5; TRBD1 agrees at 11 bases. With 4 bases clipped from V and 4 bases from J, the junction kept 6 bases outside the gene matches. Germline lookup yields CDR1 MNHEY and CDR2 SMNVEV (reference sequence). CDR3 length: 16 residues. For the CDR3, the DNA is TGTGCCAGCAGTTCTTCCGGGACAGGGGGGAATCAGCCCCAGCATTTT. Amino acid sequence: CASSSSGTGGNQPQHF.

The chain joins TRBV7-9 to TRBJ2-7; weak D call: TRBD1 (6 bases). The CDR3 runs to 14 residues. Per germline, CDR1 SEHNR and CDR2 FQNEAQ (reference sequence). V was shortened by 5 bases and J by 5 bases, with 16 bases between the two germline ends. The CDR3 nucleotides read TGTGCCAGCAGCACAGAACAGGGCCCCGACGAGCAGTACGTC. Translated: CASSTEQGPDEQYV.

This rearrangement joins TRBV5-6 to TRBJ2-3; D not certain. From germline, CDR1 is SGHDT and CDR2 YYEEEE. With 2 bases removed from V and 7 bases from J, the gap between germline ends came to 14 bases. The CDR3 totals 14 residues. CDR3 sequence (DNA): TGTGCCAGCAGCTTCCCTGGGGATCTTTATACGCAGTATTTT. Translating it yields CASSFPGDLYTQYF.

The rearrangement uses TRBV7-6 and TRBJ2-2; TRBD1 might be the D (5 bases). With 1 base removed from V and 5 bases from J, the gap between germline ends came to 14 bases. This CDR3 is built from 16 residues. Germline CDR1 is SGHVS and CDR2 is FNYEAQ. The CDR3 protein is CASSLVAGKGTGELFF. The CDR3 DNA reads as TGTGCCAGCAGCTTAGTGGCAGGGAAAGGGACCGGGGAGCTGTTTTTT.

This rearrangement joins TRBV11-2 to TRBJ2-2, with no clear D. CDR3 length: 14 residues. Per germline, CDR1 SGHAT and CDR2 FQNNGV. Trimming pared 4 bases from V and 6 bases from J, leaving 12 bases between. In DNA, the CDR3 is TGTGCCAGCAGCTCATTATACTTGCCCGGGGAGCTGTTTTTT. The encoded protein is CASSSLYLPGELFF.

There are many counts of this clonotype. The gene calls are TRBV5-4 and TRBJ2-4, with D perhaps given as TRBD1 or TRBD2 (5 bases each). V was shortened by 1 base and J by 4 bases, with 12 bases between the two germline ends. CDR3 size: 15 residues. From germline, CDR1 is SGHNT and CDR2 YYREEE (reference sequence). DNA of the CDR3: TGTGCCAGCAGCTTGAGAGGGGATGGGAAAAACATTCAGTACTTC. This translates into CASSLRGDGKNIQYF.

Only a few counts were recorded for this clonotype. The chain's CDR3 is CASSTAGTSEETQYF. The DNA for the CDR3 is TGCGCCAGCAGCACGGCCGGGACTAGCGAAGAGACCCAGTACTTC. The V call is TRBV5-1, the J call TRBJ2-5, with 10 bases aligning to TRBD2. The CDR3 loop spans 15 amino acids. Losses at the gene ends were 4 bases for V and 3 bases for J; bases not matched to a gene: 6. Looked up from germline, CDR1 is SGHRS and CDR2 is YFSETQ.

V gene TRBV19 combines with J gene TRBJ1-3; D remains unclear. The CDR3 runs 14 residues. Trimming left V 7 bases short and J 1 base short, with 11 bases between. Looked up from germline, CDR1 is LNHDA and CDR2 is SQIVND (reference sequence). The CDR3 DNA reads TGTGCCAGTACTCATCCGGGATCTGGAAACACCATATATTTT. This translates into CASTHPGSGNTIYF. Combining the CDR3 with reference TRBV19 and TRBJ1-3 gives the whole variable domain DGGITQSPKYLFRKEGQNVTLSCEQNLNHDAMYWYRQDPGQGLRLIYYSQIVNDFQKGDIAEGYSVSREKKESFPLTVTSAQKNPTAFYLCASTHPGSGNTIYFGEGSWLTVV.

A note on this clonotype: Germline is not matched at one junction end, which may reflect a read error. V usage is TRBV5-1 and J usage is TRBJ2-6; D remains ambiguous. The CDR3 totals 16 residues. Germline V gives CDR1 SGHRS, CDR2 YFSETQ. CDR3 in amino acids: CASSSDPNSVANVLTF. The CDR3 nucleotides read TGCGCCAGCAGCTCTGACCCGAACTCTGTGGCCAACGTCCTGACTTTC.

This clonotype occurred once. The genes are TRBV19 and TRBJ2-3; weak D call: TRBD2 (5 bases). V lost 3 bases to trimming and J lost 3 bases, with 13 bases between them. The CDR3 extends over 15 amino acids. Germline V CDR1 and CDR2: LNHDA, SQIVND (reference sequence). The CDR3 DNA reads TGTGCCAGTAGTATGTACCTAGCTTTGACAGATACGCAGTATTTT. Residues: CASSMYLALTDTQYF. Full variable domain (missing parts from reference TRBV19 and TRBJ2-3): DGGITQSPKYLFRKEGQNVTLSCEQNLNHDAMYWYRQDPGQGLRLIYYSQIVNDFQKGDIAEGYSVSREKKESFPLTVTSAQKNPTAFYLCASSMYLALTDTQYFGPGTRLTVL.

The genes are TRBV20-1 and TRBJ1-3; TRBD1 agrees at 8 bases. CDR1 is DFQATT and CDR2 is SNEGSKA in the germline V gene (reference sequence). The CDR3 consists of 15 residues. V shed 1 base and J 6 bases; nucleotides not matched to a gene: 8. CDR3 amino acids: CSARGRRGRENTIYF. In DNA form, the CDR3 reads TGCAGTGCTAGAGGCCGCAGGGGGCGCGAAAACACCATATATTTT.